This T cell receptor (beta chain) originates from a study of vaccination effects on CD4 cells after COVID-19. Whole-study findings and limits: Among infection- and vaccine-induced clones, marked clonal contraction occurred late after vaccination.

With 5 bases clipped from V and 5 bases from J, the junction kept 14 bases outside the gene matches. CDR1 is LNHNV and CDR2 is YYDKDF in the germline V gene (reference sequence). CDR3 size: 16 residues. Remarks on this clone: What it binds is unknown.

Before sequencing, viral peptide pools were used by the ViraFEST assay to expand antigen-specific CD4+ T cells. Following 10 days of culture, CD4+ T cells were isolated. Vaccine recipients, nucleocapsid antibody negative, had no prior SARS-CoV-2 infection. The repertoire was sequenced with immunoSEQ multiplex PCR; TCRdb's copy has only in-frame clones and lacks some. The table has 35,000 to 45,000 clones, over 65% seen once. The V gene is TRBV15, the J gene TRBJ2-5; TRBD2 matches 7 bases. Sequenced here: CD4+ T cells from PBMCs cultured with HCoV-OC43 spike peptides, sampled before COVID-19 vaccination. Subset defined: HCoV-OC43 spike overlapping peptide pool stimulation. This TCR came from a human donor who received a COVID-19 vaccine. CDR3 amino acids: CATSLPSSGGHETQYF. In DNA form, the CDR3 reads TGTGCCACCAGCTTACCGTCTAGCGGAGGTCACGAGACCCAGTACTTC.